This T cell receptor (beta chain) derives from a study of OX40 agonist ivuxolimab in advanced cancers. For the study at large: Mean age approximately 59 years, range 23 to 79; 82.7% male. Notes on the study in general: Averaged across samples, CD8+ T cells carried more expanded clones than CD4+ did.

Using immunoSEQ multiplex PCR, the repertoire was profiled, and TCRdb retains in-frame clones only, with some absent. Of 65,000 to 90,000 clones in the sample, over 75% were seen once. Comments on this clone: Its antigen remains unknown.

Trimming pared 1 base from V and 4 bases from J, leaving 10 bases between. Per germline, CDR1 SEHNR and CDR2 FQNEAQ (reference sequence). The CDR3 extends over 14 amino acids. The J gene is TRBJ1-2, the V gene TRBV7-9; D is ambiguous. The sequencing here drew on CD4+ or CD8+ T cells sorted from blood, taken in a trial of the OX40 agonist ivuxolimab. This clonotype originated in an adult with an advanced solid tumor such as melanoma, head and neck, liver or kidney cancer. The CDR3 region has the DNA TGTGCCAGCAGCTTAGTCGGGAGACTCTATGGCTACACCTTC. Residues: CASSLVGRLYGYTF.